Shown below are 31 T cell receptor beta chains from a single sample sequenced in a study of T cells in Graves' hyperthyroidism and ophthalmopathy. RNA transcripts served as the template for amplifying TCR beta CDR3 regions. HTBI primers were used for first-round RT-PCR of the TCR CDR3. TCRdb analysed the multiplex PCR reads with MiXCR anew, one entry per CDR3 protein. The sample lists around 400,000 distinct CDR3 sequences, around 13% seen once, with less than 10% in the top ten. The sample consisted of blood. These receptors were collected from a woman under 30 with Graves' hyperthyroidism.

This clonotype has a handful of counts. This chain links TRBV5-1 with TRBJ1-6, with unresolved D. V dropped 4 bases and J dropped 2 bases, with 16 bases sitting between them. Germline CDR1 is SGHRS and CDR2 is YFSETQ. The CDR3 length is 17 residues. CDR3 sequence: CASSPTLGDAYNSPLHF. The DNA of the CDR3 is TGCGCCAGCAGCCCCACCTTGGGTGACGCCTATAATTCACCCCTCCACTTT.

There are many counts of this clonotype. V and J are TRBV6-2 or TRBV6-3 and TRBJ2-3; the match to TRBD2 covers 7 bases. CDR3 length equals 15 residues. Germline CDR1 MNHEY, CDR2 SVGEGT. With 7 bases clipped from V and 2 bases from J, the junction kept 9 bases outside the gene matches. Here the CDR3 DNA reads TGTGCCAGCAACCCTTCCGGGACTAACACAGATACGCAGTATTTT. Its translation: CASNPSGTNTDTQYF.

The sample holds many counts of this clonotype. The rearrangement joins TRBV20-1 to TRBJ2-3; TRBD2 agrees at 9 bases. The ends lost 5 bases at V and 6 bases at J; junction bases unmatched: 6. Germline loops: CDR1 DFQATT, CDR2 SNEGSKA (reference sequence). The CDR3 runs 13 residues. The CDR3 is CSALLAGPDTQYF. In nucleotides, the CDR3 is TGCAGTGCTTTGCTAGCGGGGCCGGATACGCAGTATTTT.

At least ten counts were recorded for this clonotype. This chain connects TRBV7-9 to TRBJ2-2; the D gene is possibly TRBD1 (6 bases). CDR3 length equals 13 residues. V was pared by 5 bases and J by 4 bases, with 8 bases between. Germline values: CDR1 SEHNR, CDR2 FQNEAQ (reference sequence). The CDR3 loop is CASSRDTTGELFF. In DNA, the CDR3 is TGTGCCAGCAGCCGGGACACCACCGGGGAGCTGTTTTTT.

This clonotype was recorded a few times. The V and J genes are TRBV6-5 and TRBJ1-2; the D gene is possibly TRBD1 (5 bases). Germline-derived CDR1 and CDR2 are MNHEY and SVGAGI. V gave up 2 bases and J gave up 5 bases, with 12 bases separating them. This CDR3 spans 14 amino acids. DNA of the CDR3: TGTGCCAGCAGTTACAAGGGGACCCGGTATGGCTACACCTTC. Its translation: CASSYKGTRYGYTF.

Points on this clonotype: Just one base apart from a much larger clone, this may be a read error. The chain employs TRBV6-2 or TRBV6-3 and TRBJ2-7; the D call may be TRBD1 or TRBD2 (5 bases each). CDR3 length: 14 residues. Trimming removed 8 bases at V and 2 bases at J, with 16 bases between. The germline V gene has CDR1 MNHEY and CDR2 SVGEGT. The CDR3 loop is CASGTTEPPYEQYF. The CDR3 nucleotides read TGTGCCAGCGGGACGACAGAACCACCCTACGAGCAGTACTTC.

The V and J genes are TRBV4-1 and TRBJ2-7; D possibly corresponds to TRBD1 (6 bases). V shed 2 bases and J shed 1 base, with 18 bases lying between them. Germline V gives CDR1 MGHRA, CDR2 YSYEKL. There are 17 residues in the CDR3. CDR3 residues: CASSQNLLRDTSYEQYF. The CDR3 DNA reads as TGCGCCAGCAGCCAAAACTTACTCCGGGACACATCCTACGAGCAGTACTTC.

The chain recombines TRBV6-6 with TRBJ1-5, with 7 bases identical to TRBD1. Losses at the gene ends were 0 bases for V and 9 bases for J; bases not matched to a gene: 5. This CDR3 comprises 14 residues. The germline gives CDR1 MNHNY, CDR2 SVGAGI (reference sequence). The CDR3 loop reads CASSYSGQFSPQHF. In DNA, the CDR3 is TGTGCCAGCAGTTACTCGGGACAGTTCTCGCCCCAGCATTTT.

This clonotype came up once. The DNA for the CDR3 is TGTGCCAGTAGTGTAAAAGGGATCTACAACGGGGAGCTGTTTTTT. Translating gives CASSVKGIYNGELFF. The rearrangement joins TRBV19 to TRBJ2-2; no definite D call. The CDR3 extends over 15 amino acids. Germline CDR1 reads LNHDA; CDR2 reads SQIVND (reference sequence). Trimming removed 5 bases from V and 7 bases from J, with 17 bases in between.

This chain's CDR3 is CATGRGYEQFF. CDR3 nucleotides: TGTGCCACCGGGAGAGGGTATGAGCAGTTCTTC. The genes are TRBV19 and TRBJ2-1, with D possibly being TRBD2 (6 bases). Germline values: CDR1 LNHDA, CDR2 SQIVND (reference sequence). CDR3 length equals 11 residues. V lost 10 bases and J 8 bases, leaving 12 bases between the germline ends.

This clonotype has just a few counts. The chain carries TRBV6-1 and TRBJ2-5, with TRBD2 identical over 7 bases. J was trimmed by 2 bases and V by 4 bases; bases with no gene match: 4. Germline V gene lookup returns CDR1 MNHNS and CDR2 SASEGT. The CDR3 extends over 14 amino acids. The CDR3 here is CASSGGGIQETQYF. The CDR3 DNA is TGTGCCAGCAGTGGGGGGGGGATACAAGAGACCCAGTACTTC.

This clonotype was detected ten times or more. This chain connects TRBV28 to TRBJ2-3; 15 positions match TRBD2. The CDR3 covers 16 residues. V dropped 7 bases and J dropped 5; count of bases not matched to a gene: 7. Germline CDR1 MDHEN, CDR2 SYDVKM. CDR3 DNA: TGTGCCAGCATTCTAACGGGACTAGCGGGAGGAGATACGCAGTATTTT. It translates to CASILTGLAGGDTQYF.

This clonotype was seen at least ten times. The chain employs TRBV6-1 and TRBJ1-1; D is undetermined. Germline V CDR1 and CDR2: MNHNS, SASEGT. This CDR3 comprises 12 residues. Trimming pared 6 bases from V and 1 base from J, leaving 6 bases between. CDR3 DNA: TGTGCCAGCAGCCACACGAACACTGAAGCTTTCTTT. Protein: CASSHTNTEAFF.

Ten or more counts support this clonotype. The rearrangement joins TRBV28 to TRBJ2-1; the D gene is possibly TRBD2 (6 bases). The CDR3 totals 20 residues. CDR1 and CDR2 (germline): MDHEN, SYDVKM. V lost 5 bases and J lost 3, with 29 bases in between. CDR3 in DNA: TGTGCCAGCAGTCGGGCCCGGGGGATAGCGGCGAAAGTGGGCTACAATGAGCAGTTCTTC. Translating gives CASSRARGIAAKVGYNEQFF.

In this sample, this clonotype turned up a few times. The chain uses TRBV15 and TRBJ1-4, with TRBD1 matching 7 bases. The CDR3 extends over 15 amino acids. Germline lookup yields CDR1 LNHNV and CDR2 YYDKDF (reference sequence). Unmatched junction bases numbered 4, after V lost 2 bases and J lost 4 bases. CDR3 region: CATSRTGTDNEKLFF. Written as DNA, the CDR3 is TGTGCCACCAGCAGAACCGGGACAGATAATGAAAAACTGTTTTTT.

To note about this clonotype: The junction does not match germline at one end; this may be a read error. The rearrangement joins TRBV9 to TRBJ2-1; the D gene is possibly TRBD2 (5 bases). Germline lookup yields CDR1 SGDLS and CDR2 YYNGEE. This CDR3 spans 13 amino acids. The CDR3: CASSVDEYNEQFF. The CDR3 DNA reads TGTGCCAGTAGCGTAGATGAGTACAATGAGCAGTTCTTC.

This clonotype was found many times. The V gene is TRBV3-1, the J gene TRBJ2-3; TRBD2 matches at 13 bases. This CDR3 is built from 16 residues. Germline lookup yields CDR1 LGHDT and CDR2 YNNKEL (reference sequence). V shed 3 bases and J 4 bases; nucleotides not matched to a gene: 4. CDR3 residues: CASSHKLAGGSDTQYF. Here the CDR3 DNA reads TGTGCCAGCAGCCATAAACTAGCGGGAGGGTCAGATACGCAGTATTTT.

This clonotype showed up many times. The rearrangement joins TRBV7-3 to TRBJ2-1, with D perhaps assigned TRBD1 or TRBD2 (5 bases each). Trimming shortened V by 2 bases and J by 0 bases, and 11 bases separated the two germline ends. Germline V CDR1 and CDR2: SGHTA, FQGTGA. The CDR3 sequence is 16 residues long. The CDR3 sequence: CASSLSGRTSYNEQFF. CDR3 DNA sequence: TGTGCCAGCAGCTTATCGGGACGGACCTCCTACAATGAGCAGTTCTTC.

The gene calls are TRBV4-2 and TRBJ1-5; 8 nucleotides match TRBD1. Germline V CDR1 and CDR2: LGHNA, YNFKEQ. The CDR3 totals 16 residues. Trimming cost V 0 bases and J 7 bases; bases outside gene matches: 8. The CDR3 nucleotides read TGTGCCAGCAGCCAAGATCTAGCACAGGGGGTACAGCCCCAGCATTTT. Protein: CASSQDLAQGVQPQHF.

This clonotype was observed many times. The CDR3 nucleotides read TGCAGTGCGACCTGGACAGCCTCTCTCGGGGAGCAGTACTTC. The encoded protein is CSATWTASLGEQYF. The rearrangement links TRBV20-1 to TRBJ2-7; a weak D match, TRBD1 (6 bases). V was shortened by 6 bases and J by 7 bases, with 22 bases between the two germline ends. In germline, CDR1 is DFQATT, CDR2 SNEGSKA (reference sequence). This CDR3 region has 14 residues.

The V gene is TRBV2, the J gene TRBJ1-1, with TRBD1 matching 10 bases. V lost 10 bases and J lost 3; bases outside the gene matches: 8. The CDR3 totals 14 residues. Per the germline V gene, CDR1 is SNHLY and CDR2 is FYNNEI. The CDR3 loop is CAIVGQGNYTEAFF. CDR3 bases: TGTGCCATCGTGGGACAGGGGAACTACACTGAAGCTTTCTTT.

At least ten counts were recorded for this clonotype. The chain links TRBV5-1 to TRBJ2-3; 9 bases are a match to TRBD2. Unmatched junction bases numbered 5, after V lost 5 bases and J lost 4 bases. The V gene's germline CDR1 is SGHRS and CDR2 YFSETQ. The CDR3 totals 14 residues. The CDR3: CASRKAGGPDTQYF. The CDR3 DNA reads TGCGCCAGCAGAAAAGCGGGAGGTCCAGATACGCAGTATTTT.

In this sample, this clonotype turned up many times. The J gene is TRBJ2-1, the V gene TRBV7-3, with 11 nucleotides matching TRBD1. V gave up 5 bases and J gave up 3 bases; unmatched junction bases: 6. The CDR3 extends over 16 amino acids. The germline CDR1 and CDR2 sequences are SGHTA and FQGTGA. The CDR3 sequence is CASSIPGTGGYNEQFF. CDR3 nucleotide sequence: TGTGCCAGCAGCATACCCGGGACAGGGGGCTACAATGAGCAGTTCTTC.

This clonotype was detected ten times or more. This chain joins TRBV28 and TRBJ1-2; TRBD1 matches at 11 bases. There are 15 residues in the CDR3. The ends lost 6 bases at V and 5 bases at J; junction bases unmatched: 8. Germline V CDR1 and CDR2: MDHEN, SYDVKM. The CDR3 sequence: CASRLGQGAKYGYTF. The CDR3 bases are TGTGCCAGCAGACTAGGACAGGGGGCAAAGTATGGCTACACCTTC.

In this sample, this clonotype turned up many times. The chain recombines TRBV6-2 or TRBV6-3 with TRBJ1-5; D call uncertain. Germline values: CDR1 MNHEY, CDR2 SVGEGT. The ends were cut back, 4 bases at V and 13 bases at J, with 20 bases in the middle. There are 14 residues in the CDR3. CDR3 in DNA: TGTGCCAGCAGTTCCTCCACTACTAGACAAACACAGCATTTT. Residues: CASSSSTTRQTQHF.

The gene calls are TRBV19 and TRBJ2-7; 8 nucleotides line up with TRBD2. The germline gives CDR1 LNHDA, CDR2 SQIVND (reference sequence). Trimming at V came to 5 bases and at J to 2 bases, leaving 8 bases not matched to a gene. This CDR3 has 15 amino acids. CDR3 DNA: TGTGCCAGTAGTTTCTACAGCGGGGGAGCCTACGAGCAGTACTTC. Amino acids: CASSFYSGGAYEQYF.

This clonotype came up a few times. This sequence joins TRBV10-3 and TRBJ1-6; the D gene is possibly TRBD1 (5 bases). Looked up from germline, CDR1 is ENHRY and CDR2 is SYGVKD. CDR3 length: 15 amino acids. Deletions cut 4 bases from V and 9 bases from J, with 16 bases between. The CDR3 DNA is TGTGCCATCAGTGTAACCGGGACGGTTGTTTCACCCCTCCACTTT. Translating gives CAISVTGTVVSPLHF.

The rearrangement links TRBV15 to TRBJ2-7; D not certain. The CDR3 is made up of 14 amino acids. Trimming removed 5 bases at V and 7 bases at J, with 18 bases between. CDR1 and CDR2 (germline): LNHNV, YYDKDF (reference sequence). The CDR3 here is CATSSSNEIGEQYF. CDR3 bases: TGTGCCACCAGCTCATCAAACGAGATCGGGGAGCAGTACTTC.

This clonotype was observed at least ten times. This chain connects TRBV28 to TRBJ2-7; no firm D call. The germline CDR1 and CDR2 sequences are MDHEN and SYDVKM. The CDR3 runs to 14 residues. Trimming cost V 7 bases and J 1 base, with 14 bases left between them. This CDR3 reads CASNPDTISYEQYF. CDR3 DNA sequence: TGTGCCAGCAACCCAGATACAATTTCCTACGAGCAGTACTTC. The full variable domain, rest sourced from reference TRBV28 and TRBJ2-7, is DVKVTQSSRYLVKRTGEKVFLECVQDMDHENMFWYRQDPGLGLRLIYFSYDVKMKEKGDIPEGYSVSREKKERFSLILESASTNQTSMYLCASNPDTISYEQYFGPGTRLTVT.

This clonotype has ten or more counts. The CDR3, as DNA: TGTGCCACCGGTGGTGACAGGGCGGATTCACCCCTCCACTTT. It encodes CATGGDRADSPLHF. The chain combines TRBV2 with TRBJ1-6; 7 bases align to TRBD1. This CDR3 has 14 amino acids. With V trimmed by 10 bases and J by 8 bases, 11 bases remained unmatched. Germline V lookup: CDR1 SNHLY, CDR2 FYNNEI.

The chain links TRBV20-1 to TRBJ2-3, with TRBD2 matching over 15 bases. Germline CDR1 is DFQATT and CDR2 is SNEGSKA (reference sequence). The V gene end was trimmed by 1 base and the J gene end by 0 bases; junction bases not matched to a gene: 8. The CDR3 covers 19 residues. CDR3 in DNA: TGCAGTGCTAGAGCGTATGGGACTAGCGGGGGGAGAAGCACAGATACGCAGTATTTT. Protein sequence: CSARAYGTSGGRSTDTQYF.